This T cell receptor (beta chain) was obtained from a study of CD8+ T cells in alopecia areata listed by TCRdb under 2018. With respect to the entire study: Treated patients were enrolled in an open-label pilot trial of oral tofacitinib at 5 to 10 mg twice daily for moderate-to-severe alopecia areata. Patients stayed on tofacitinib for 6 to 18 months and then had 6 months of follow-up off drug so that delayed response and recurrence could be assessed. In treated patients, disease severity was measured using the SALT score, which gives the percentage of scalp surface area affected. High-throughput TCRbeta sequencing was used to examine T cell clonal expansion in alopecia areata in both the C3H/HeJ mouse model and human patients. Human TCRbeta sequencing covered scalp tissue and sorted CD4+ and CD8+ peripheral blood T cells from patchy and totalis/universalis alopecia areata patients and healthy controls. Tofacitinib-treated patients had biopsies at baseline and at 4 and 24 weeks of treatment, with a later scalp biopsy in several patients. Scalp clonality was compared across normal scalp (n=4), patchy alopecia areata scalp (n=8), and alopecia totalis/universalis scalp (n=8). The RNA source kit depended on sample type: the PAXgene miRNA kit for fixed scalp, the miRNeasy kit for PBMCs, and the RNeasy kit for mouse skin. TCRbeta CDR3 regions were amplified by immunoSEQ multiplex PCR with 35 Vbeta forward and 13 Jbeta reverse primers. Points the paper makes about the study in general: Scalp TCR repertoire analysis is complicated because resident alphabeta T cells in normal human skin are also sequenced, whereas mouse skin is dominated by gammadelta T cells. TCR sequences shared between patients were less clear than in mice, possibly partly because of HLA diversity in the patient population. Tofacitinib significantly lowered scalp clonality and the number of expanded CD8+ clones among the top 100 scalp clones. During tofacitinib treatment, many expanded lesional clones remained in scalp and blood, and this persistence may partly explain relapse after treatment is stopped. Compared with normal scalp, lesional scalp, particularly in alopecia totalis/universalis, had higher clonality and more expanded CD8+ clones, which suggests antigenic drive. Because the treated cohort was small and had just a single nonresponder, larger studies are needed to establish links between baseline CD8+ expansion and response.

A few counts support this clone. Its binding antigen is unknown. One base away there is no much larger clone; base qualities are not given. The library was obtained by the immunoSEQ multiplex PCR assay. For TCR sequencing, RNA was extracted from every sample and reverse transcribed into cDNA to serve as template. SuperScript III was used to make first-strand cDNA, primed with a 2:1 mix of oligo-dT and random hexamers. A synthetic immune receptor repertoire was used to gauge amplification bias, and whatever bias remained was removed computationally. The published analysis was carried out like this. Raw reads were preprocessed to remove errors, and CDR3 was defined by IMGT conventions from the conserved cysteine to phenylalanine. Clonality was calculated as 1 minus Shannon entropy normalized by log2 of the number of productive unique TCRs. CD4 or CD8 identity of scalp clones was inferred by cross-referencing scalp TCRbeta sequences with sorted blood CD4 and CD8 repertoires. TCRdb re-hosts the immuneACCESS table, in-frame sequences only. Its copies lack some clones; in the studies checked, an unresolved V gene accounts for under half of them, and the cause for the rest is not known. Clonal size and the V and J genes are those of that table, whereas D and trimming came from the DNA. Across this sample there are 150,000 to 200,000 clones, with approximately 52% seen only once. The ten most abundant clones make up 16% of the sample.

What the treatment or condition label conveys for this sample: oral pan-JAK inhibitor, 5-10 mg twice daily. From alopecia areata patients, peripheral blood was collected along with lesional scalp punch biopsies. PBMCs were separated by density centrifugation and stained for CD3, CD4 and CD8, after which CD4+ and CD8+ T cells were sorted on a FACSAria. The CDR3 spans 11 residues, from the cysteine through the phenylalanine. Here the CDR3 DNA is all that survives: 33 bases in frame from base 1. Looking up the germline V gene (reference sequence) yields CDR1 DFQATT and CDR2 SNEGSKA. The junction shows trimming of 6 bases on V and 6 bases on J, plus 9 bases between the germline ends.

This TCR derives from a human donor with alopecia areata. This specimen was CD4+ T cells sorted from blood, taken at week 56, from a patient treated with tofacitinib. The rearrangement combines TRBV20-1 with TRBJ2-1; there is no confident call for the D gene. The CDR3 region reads CSAPGRNEQFF. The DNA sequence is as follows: TGCAGTGCCCCCGGCCGCAATGAGCAGTTCTTC.